The T cell receptor beta chain described here comes from a study of control samples from healthy donors and cancer patients. The CDR3 is 15 amino acids. Germline assignment: CDR1 SGHDN and CDR2 FVKESK. Trimming pared 4 bases from V and 4 bases from J, leaving 17 bases between. Measured with immunoSEQ multiplex PCR; TCRdb has only the in-frame clones, and not every one. The sample includes 85,000 to 100,000 clones, 85% to 95% seen only once; the top ten take 6.5% to 9.5%. This TCR was recovered from a man aged 18 to 35 in good health. The genes are TRBV14 and TRBJ2-7; D could derive from TRBD1 or TRBD2 (5 bases each). Sequencing used blood. The CDR3 DNA reads TGTGCCAGCAGCCCCGGGGCAGGAGGTTTTTACGAGCAGTACTTC. It is translated as CASSPGAGGFYEQYF.